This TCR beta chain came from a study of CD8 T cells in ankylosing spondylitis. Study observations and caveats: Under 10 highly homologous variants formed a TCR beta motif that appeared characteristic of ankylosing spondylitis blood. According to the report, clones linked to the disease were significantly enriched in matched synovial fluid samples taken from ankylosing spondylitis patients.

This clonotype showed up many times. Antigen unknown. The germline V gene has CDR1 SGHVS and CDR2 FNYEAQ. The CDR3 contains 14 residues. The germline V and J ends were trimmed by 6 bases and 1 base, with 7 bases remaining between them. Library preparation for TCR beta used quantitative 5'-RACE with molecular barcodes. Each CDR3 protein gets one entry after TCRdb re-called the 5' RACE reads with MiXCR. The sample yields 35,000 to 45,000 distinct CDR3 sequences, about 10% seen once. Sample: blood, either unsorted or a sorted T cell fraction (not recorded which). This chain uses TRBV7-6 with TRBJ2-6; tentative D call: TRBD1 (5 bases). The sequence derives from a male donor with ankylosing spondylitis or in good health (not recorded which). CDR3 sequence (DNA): TGTGCCAGCAGGGACACTTCTGGGGCCAACGTCCTGACTTTC. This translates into CASRDTSGANVLTF. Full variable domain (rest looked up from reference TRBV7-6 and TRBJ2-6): GAGVSQSPRYKVTKRGQDVALRCDPISGHVSLYWYRQALGQGPEFLTYFNYEAQQDKSGLPNDRFSAERPEGSISTLTIQRTEQRDSAMYRCASRDTSGANVLTFGAGSRLTVL.